This T cell receptor beta chain comes out of a study of CD8+ T cells in alopecia areata (dated 2018 in TCRdb). Background on the whole study: High-throughput TCRbeta sequencing was used to examine T cell clonal expansion in alopecia areata in both the C3H/HeJ mouse model and human patients. In humans, TCRbeta sequencing was performed on scalp tissue and on sorted CD4+ and CD8+ peripheral blood T cells from healthy controls and from patients with patchy or totalis/universalis alopecia areata. Clonality in the scalp was compared among normal scalp (n=4), patchy alopecia areata scalp (n=8), and alopecia totalis/universalis scalp (n=8). RNA was extracted with the PAXgene miRNA kit for fixed scalp, the miRNeasy kit for PBMCs, and the RNeasy kit for mouse skin. TCRbeta CDR3 regions were amplified by immunoSEQ multiplex PCR using 35 Vbeta forward and 13 Jbeta reverse primers. Overall results and qualifications from the work: Shared TCR sequences between patients were less evident than in mice, which may be partly attributable to HLA diversity in the patient population. Compared with normal scalp, lesional scalp, particularly in alopecia totalis/universalis, had higher clonality and more expanded CD8+ clones, which suggests antigenic drive. Unlike mouse skin, which is dominated by gammadelta T cells, normal human skin has resident alphabeta T cells that are also sequenced, and this complicates analysis of the scalp TCR repertoire.

PBMCs were isolated by density centrifugation and stained for CD3, CD4 and CD8, and CD4+ and CD8+ T cells were sorted on a FACSAria. Scalp biopsies and blood samples were obtained from unaffected controls. Measured from the cysteine to the phenylalanine, the CDR3 is 14 residues long. Of the read, only the CDR3 DNA is kept; its 42 bases are in frame from base 1. Reading the germline V gene gives CDR1 SGHRS and CDR2 YFSETQ. Trimming at the junction amounts to 0 bases on V and 0 bases on J, and the germline ends lie 7 bases apart. Concerning this clone itself: The target of this receptor is not known. The input lacks base qualities; no much larger clone sits a single base away.

The method was the immunoSEQ multiplex PCR assay. To provide template for TCR sequencing, every sample had RNA extracted and reverse transcribed into cDNA. First-strand cDNA was synthesized using SuperScript III with a 2:1 mix of oligo-dT and random hexamers. A synthetic immune receptor repertoire was used to measure amplification bias, and any remaining bias was corrected computationally. The source study handled its data this way. After raw reads were preprocessed to remove errors, the CDR3 was defined following IMGT conventions as running from the conserved cysteine to phenylalanine. To get clonality, Shannon entropy was normalized by log2 of the number of productive unique TCRs and the result was subtracted from 1. Whether scalp clones were CD4 or CD8 was inferred by matching scalp TCRbeta sequences against CD4 and CD8 repertoires sorted from blood. In TCRdb, the immuneACCESS table is reduced to in-frame sequences with V and J assigned. These tables do not hold every clone; where another copy was compared, an unresolved V gene accounts for under half, and the others remain unexplained. Clonal size and the V and J genes are those of that table, whereas D and trimming came from the DNA. This sample lists some 110,000 clones; about 61% were detected once. 2.8% of the sample goes to the ten largest clones.

The sequencing input was CD4+ T cells sorted from blood. The sequence joins TRBV5-1 to TRBJ2-7; the D gene remains uncertain. The TCR was taken from a human donor in good health. The nucleotides read TGCGCCAGCAGCTTGGGGGTTAGCTCCTACGAGCAGTACTTC. Translated, this gives CASSLGVSSYEQYF.